This section outlines one T cell receptor beta chain sequence together with its context. Its antigen is not yet known. No quality values exist for individual bases; no much larger clone is one base distant. The source of the sample is a study of T cell responses to AZD1222 COVID-19 vaccine (dated by TCRdb to 2020 to 2022). For the study in its entirety: AZD1222 recipients given second doses at about 4 weeks or at about 12 weeks were pooled, since spike-specific TCR depth and breadth were not found to differ between the two schedules. TCR sequencing was performed for over 230 trial participants, of whom around 210 were given two doses of AZD1222 and some 26 were given two doses of MenACWY control vaccine. Trial participants were enrolled into age subgroups of 18-55, 56-69 and 70-plus years, which contained 148, 28 and 57 TCR-sequenced participants, respectively.

The CDR3 regions of human TCRbeta chains were subjected to immunosequencing. The authors' analysis ran thus. Repertoire TCRs were matched against a reference library of SARS-CoV-2-specific TCRs generated with the MIRA antigen-specificity platform. Breadth was defined as the fraction of unique TCRs that were SARS-CoV-2-associated, and depth was defined as the fraction of total T cells that were SARS-CoV-2-associated. Using the MIRA data, each spike-specific TCR was assigned both to the spike region to which the TCR was reactive and to a CD4 or CD8 class. Log10-transformed breadth and depth values were compared by one-way ANOVA with Sidak's multiple comparisons tests. Drawn from immuneACCESS, this table holds only the in-frame rearrangements with V and J called that TCRdb kept. Clones are partly lost; checked studies trace under half to an unresolved V gene and leave the rest unexplained. V and J calls and clone size are given by that table; D and trimming were obtained from the DNA. This sample comprises 150,000 or so clones, 70% to 90% of them detected only once. Around 8% of the sample goes to the ten largest clones.

The CDR3, from cysteine to phenylalanine, totals 15 residues. This entry keeps only the CDR3 DNA: 45 bases, framed from base 1. V lost 8 bases and J lost 0 bases, and the count of bases not matched to a germline gene is 7. The CDR1 and CDR2 encoded by the germline V gene are LGHNA and YNFKEQ. The full study reports these points: Reportedly, close to half of the unique spike-specific TCRs recognized epitopes lying outside the regions that are mutated in the B.1.351 and B.1.1.7 variants. In the small 56-69-year group, the increase in depth fell short of significance, most likely because of low power. Only five to seven AZD1222 recipients were SARS-CoV-2 seropositive at baseline, limiting conclusions about previously exposed vaccinees. After two AZD1222 doses, both the breadth and the depth of spike-specific TCRs were significantly higher than at day 0 and than in MenACWY recipients. Because no samples from the day 14 peak response were available, repertoires could be characterized only after the peak T cell response. The whole spike protein was spanned by vaccine-associated CD4 TCRs, and dominant responses were seen in regions 160-218 and 743-854. Participants were mostly white British, with more females than males. The authors suggested clonal diversity may have been underestimated.

In light of the paper, this sample's time point label describes: baseline before first vaccination. Vaccinee samples were obtained from the UK trials COV001 and COV002, which included a single-blind randomized controlled phase 2/3 trial of AZD1222 (ChAdOx1 nCoV-19) in healthy adults. For TCRbeta chain sequencing, PBMC samples from trial participants were taken at day 0 and at day 28 after the second dose. Sequences were derived from peripheral blood, sampled on day 0 of AZD1222 vaccination. This receptor was obtained from an adult in good health. Rearrangement joined TRBV4-2 to TRBJ1-3; 7 bases in between match TRBD1. For the CDR3, the sequence is CASVKTGASGNTIYF. The nucleotide sequence is TGTGCCAGCGTCAAAACAGGGGCCTCTGGAAACACCATATATTTT.